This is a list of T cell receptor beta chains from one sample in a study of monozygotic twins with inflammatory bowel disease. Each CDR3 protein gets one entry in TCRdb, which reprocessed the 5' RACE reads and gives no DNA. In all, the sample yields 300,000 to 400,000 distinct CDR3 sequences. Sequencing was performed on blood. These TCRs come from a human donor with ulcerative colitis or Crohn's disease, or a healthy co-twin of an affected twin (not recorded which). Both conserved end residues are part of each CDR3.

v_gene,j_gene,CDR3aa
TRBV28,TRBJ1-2,CASRLSGQGNNYGYTF
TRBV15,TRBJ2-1,CATSLALNNEQFF
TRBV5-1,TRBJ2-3,CASSSEPRGTYTDTQYF
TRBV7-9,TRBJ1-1,CASSLGTGRAFF
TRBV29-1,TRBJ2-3,CSVEGPTDTQYF
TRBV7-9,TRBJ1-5,CASSLDRYQPQHF
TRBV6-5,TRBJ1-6,CASSYFWGRGNNSPLHF
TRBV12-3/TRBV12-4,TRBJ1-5,CASNLGGRRPQHF
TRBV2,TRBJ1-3,CASSRDKYGNTINF
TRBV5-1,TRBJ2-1,CASSMGASYNEQFF
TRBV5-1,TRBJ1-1,CASSFAQGATEAFF
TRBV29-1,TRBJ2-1,CSVEETPYNEQFF
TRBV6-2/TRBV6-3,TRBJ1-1,CASSYSGTGSILRGEADAFF
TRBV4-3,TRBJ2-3,CASSQEYAGYTDTQYF
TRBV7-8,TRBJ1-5,CASSLGLGFSNQPQHF
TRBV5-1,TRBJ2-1,CASKWSGDNEQFF
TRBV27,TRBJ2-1,CASRTSGGPPSYNEQFF
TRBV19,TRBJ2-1,CASSQGTVIAGGQGEQFF
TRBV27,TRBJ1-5,CASKGTGFAYSNQPQHF
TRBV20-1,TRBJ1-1,CSAGQGRTEAFF
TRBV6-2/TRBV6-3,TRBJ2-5,CASSMPRDDQETQYF
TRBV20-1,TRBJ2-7,CSARKAGPPEQYF
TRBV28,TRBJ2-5,CASSPGTGSKETQYF
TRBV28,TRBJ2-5,CASSPWTGRDETQYF
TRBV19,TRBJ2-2,CASSARNTGELFF
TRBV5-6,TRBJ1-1,CASGTGGGAFF
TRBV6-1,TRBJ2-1,CASMPEGGSSYNEQFF
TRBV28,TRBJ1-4,CASNVQGADEKLFF